What follows are 27 T cell receptor beta chains derived from one specimen sequenced in a study of cytomegalovirus exposure and HLA in healthy donors. PCR amplification relied on 60 Vbeta primers (plus 13 Jbeta primers). Assay: immunoSEQ multiplex PCR; the TCRdb copy retains only in-frame clones and omits some. Of some 240,000 clones in the sample, roughly 80% are singletons; the top ten hold about 3.8%. Sequenced input: PBMCs. These receptors were collected from a male donor in good health and CMV-seronegative.

The chain combines TRBV7-6 with TRBJ2-2; tentative D call: TRBD2 (5 bases). V lost 1 base and J 6 bases, leaving 15 bases between the germline ends. The V gene's germline CDR1 is SGHVS and CDR2 FNYEAQ. This CDR3 region has 16 residues. CDR3: CASSLVASRVPGELFF. Here the CDR3 DNA reads TGTGCCAGCAGCTTAGTGGCTAGCCGGGTTCCCGGGGAGCTGTTTTTT.

The chain recombines TRBV6-4 with TRBJ2-3; perhaps TRBD2 as D (6 bases). The CDR3 has 13 amino acids. V lost 10 bases and J 2 bases, leaving 13 bases between the germline ends. CDR1 and CDR2 (germline): MRHNA, SNTAGT. The CDR3 DNA reads as TGTGCCACCCGGGAGATAACCACAGATACGCAGTATTTT. It encodes CATREITTDTQYF.

The chain combines TRBV9 with TRBJ2-5; perhaps TRBD1 as D (7 bases). Deletions cut 0 bases from V and 5 bases from J, with 23 bases between. The CDR3 is 18 amino acids. Germline V gives CDR1 SGDLS, CDR2 YYNGEE. The CDR3 spells CASSVAPGIGGGGETQYF. For the CDR3, the DNA is TGTGCCAGCAGCGTAGCTCCAGGCATCGGAGGGGGCGGGGAGACCCAGTACTTC.

The chain employs TRBV6-1 and TRBJ2-2, with D unresolved. CDR1 is MNHNS, CDR2 SASEGT, per germline. The CDR3 is made up of 14 amino acids. V lost 3 bases and J 0 bases, leaving 5 bases between the germline ends. The CDR3 sequence is CASSERTNTGELFF. CDR3 nucleotide sequence: TGTGCCAGCAGTGAGCGTACGAACACCGGGGAGCTGTTTTTT.

The chain links TRBV5-1 to TRBJ2-1; 12 bases match TRBD2. Germline V lookup: CDR1 SGHRS, CDR2 YFSETQ. This CDR3 is built from 16 residues. The J segment lost 7 bases and the V segment lost 2 bases, leaving 7 bases of the junction unmatched. CDR3 sequence (DNA): TGCGCCAGCAGCTTCGCTAGCGGGAGGGCCGGAAATGAGCAGTTCTTC. Its translation is CASSFASGRAGNEQFF.

The gene calls are TRBV28 and TRBJ2-7; tentative D call: TRBD2 (5 bases). V dropped 1 base and J dropped 0 bases, with 16 bases sitting between them. Germline V lookup: CDR1 MDHEN, CDR2 SYDVKM. The CDR3 sequence is 17 residues long. The CDR3 DNA follows: TGTGCCAGCAGTTTATACGGAGGAATTACAAGCTCCTACGAGCAGTACTTC. Translating gives CASSLYGGITSSYEQYF.

The chain carries TRBV5-1 and TRBJ2-5; the match to TRBD2 covers 11 bases. This CDR3 is 16 amino acids long. V shed 1 base, J shed 5 bases, and the junction held 7 bases outside the gene matches. CDR1 and CDR2 from the germline V gene are SGHRS and YFSETQ. The CDR3 coding sequence is TGCGCCAGCAGCTTGACCGAACTAGCGGGAGTGGAGACCCAGTACTTC. Its protein product is CASSLTELAGVETQYF. The full variable domain, its missing parts supplied by reference TRBV5-1 and TRBJ2-5, is KAGVTQTPRYLIKTRGQQVTLSCSPISGHRSVSWYQQTPGQGLQFLFEYFSETQRNKGNFPGRFSGRQFSNSRSEMNVSTLELGDSALYLCASSLTELAGVETQYFGPGTRLLVL.

The genes are TRBV11-2 and TRBJ2-1, with 9 positions matching TRBD2. With V trimmed by 5 bases and J by 7 bases, 9 bases remained unmatched. CDR3 length equals 15 residues. CDR1 and CDR2 from the germline V gene are SGHAT and FQNNGV. This CDR3 is CASSHESSGINEQFF. CDR3 DNA sequence: TGTGCCAGCAGCCATGAATCTAGCGGGATAAATGAGCAGTTCTTC. Filled out from reference TRBV11-2 and TRBJ2-1, the complete variable domain reads EAGVAQSPRYKIIEKRQSVAFWCNPISGHATLYWYQQILGQGPKLLIQFQNNGVVDDSQLPKDRFSAERLKGVDSTLKIQPAKLEDSAVYLCASSHESSGINEQFFGPGTRLTVL.

The chain links TRBV30 to TRBJ2-7; 7 nucleotides line up with TRBD1. Germline V lookup: CDR1 GTSNPN, CDR2 SVGIG (reference sequence). The V and J ends lost 3 bases and 4 bases, in that order; junction bases with no gene match: 6. The CDR3 length is 13 residues. The DNA of the CDR3 is TGTGCCTGGAGCTTGGGACAGTATTACGAGCAGTACTTC. Its protein product is CAWSLGQYYEQYF.

The chain is built from TRBV5-6 and TRBJ1-1, with D possibly matching TRBD1 (5 bases). This CDR3 has 14 amino acids. Germline V gene lookup returns CDR1 SGHDT and CDR2 YYEEEE. The ends were cut back, 1 base at V and 9 bases at J, with 16 bases in the middle. The CDR3: CASSLRQPAAKAFF. DNA for the CDR3: TGTGCCAGCAGCTTGAGACAGCCAGCCGCTAAAGCTTTCTTT.

V usage is TRBV14 and J usage is TRBJ1-4, with unresolved D. Trimming stripped 5 bases from V and 2 bases from J, with 12 bases between. CDR1 SGHDN and CDR2 FVKESK come from the germline V gene. The CDR3 spans 15 residues. The CDR3, as DNA: TGTGCCAGCAGCTCCGTGCCGGGGACTAATGAAAAACTGTTTTTT. It specifies CASSSVPGTNEKLFF.

The rearrangement uses TRBV2 and TRBJ1-4, with 9 bases fitting TRBD1. V gave up 4 bases and J gave up 8 bases; unmatched junction bases: 5. Germline CDR1 is SNHLY and CDR2 is FYNNEI. The CDR3 is 14 amino acids. CDR3 bases: TGTGCCAGCAGTGTACAGGGGGCGGAGGAAAAACTGTTTTTT. It codes for CASSVQGAEEKLFF.

The chain uses TRBV5-4 and TRBJ2-4; TRBD1 might be the D (6 bases). The germline CDR1 and CDR2 sequences are SGHNT and YYREEE (reference sequence). The CDR3 extends over 13 amino acids. The V gene lost 4 bases and the J gene lost 5 bases, with 10 bases spanning the gap. As DNA, the CDR3 is TGTGCCAGCAGCCCTGGACAGCAAAACATTCAGTACTTC. Amino acid sequence: CASSPGQQNIQYF.

In its sample, this clone was seen a few times. CDR3 nucleotide sequence: TGCGCCAGCAGCCTTACGGTGAAGACAGGGCTTTCGCCCCAGCATTTT. Its protein is CASSLTVKTGLSPQHF. The chain has TRBV4-1 and TRBJ1-5; 7 bases are a match to TRBD1. V lost 4 bases and J lost 9; bases outside the gene matches: 15. Germline CDR1 MGHRA, CDR2 YSYEKL. There are 16 residues in the CDR3.

The chain is built from TRBV6-1 and TRBJ1-1; a possible D gene is TRBD1 (6 bases). Per germline, CDR1 MNHNS and CDR2 SASEGT. The CDR3 has 16 amino acids. V lost 2 bases and J 10 bases, leaving 23 bases between the germline ends. The DNA of the CDR3 is TGTGCCAGCAGTGAATCCTGGGGGGCGCGAACTAGCGTAGCTTTCTTT. This translates into CASSESWGARTSVAFF.

The chain uses TRBV19 and TRBJ1-5; D is perhaps TRBD1 (6 bases). The V end lost 5 bases, the J end lost 2 bases, and 16 bases lay between the germline ends. Per germline, CDR1 LNHDA and CDR2 SQIVND (reference sequence). The CDR3 spans 16 residues. The CDR3 coding sequence is TGTGCCAGTAGTTACAGGCGGGGGGGGCGCAATCAGCCCCAGCATTTT. Its protein is CASSYRRGGRNQPQHF. Supplemented by reference TRBV19 and TRBJ1-5, the full variable domain reads DGGITQSPKYLFRKEGQNVTLSCEQNLNHDAMYWYRQDPGQGLRLIYYSQIVNDFQKGDIAEGYSVSREKKESFPLTVTSAQKNPTAFYLCASSYRRGGRNQPQHFGDGTRLSIL.

This clone appeared a single time. V is TRBV11-2 and J is TRBJ2-1, with 8 bases lining up with TRBD2. The CDR3 is 15 amino acids. The V segment lost 5 bases and the J segment 4 bases; nucleotides outside the gene matches: 7. Germline CDR1 reads SGHAT; CDR2 reads FQNNGV. CDR3 in DNA: TGTGCCAGCAGCGAAAGCGGGAGCTGGTACAATGAGCAGTTCTTC. Its protein is CASSESGSWYNEQFF.

This chain uses TRBV19 with TRBJ1-5; TRBD1 matches 8 bases. Trimming at V came to 0 bases and at J to 0 bases, leaving 10 bases not matched to a gene. The CDR3 totals 19 residues. CDR1 is LNHDA, CDR2 SQIVND, per germline (reference sequence). CDR3 protein: CASSIDGGPGGYSNQPQHF. The CDR3, as DNA: TGTGCCAGTAGTATAGATGGCGGCCCAGGGGGCTATAGCAATCAGCCCCAGCATTTT.

The chain combines TRBV7-9 with TRBJ2-1; perhaps TRBD1 as D (6 bases). Germline lookup yields CDR1 SEHNR and CDR2 FQNEAQ (reference sequence). The V end lost 4 bases, the J end lost 13 bases, and 14 bases lay between the germline ends. This CDR3 region has 12 residues. The chain's CDR3 is CASSSSGTPQFF. CDR3 DNA: TGTGCCAGCAGCTCTTCCGGGACACCCCAGTTCTTC.

Note on this clone: This specimen includes other DNA sequences encoding the same CDR3. The gene calls are TRBV9 and TRBJ2-1, with no clear D. Deletions cut 0 bases from V and 0 bases from J, with 10 bases between. Germline V CDR1 and CDR2: SGDLS, YYNGEE. The CDR3 is 16 amino acids. The CDR3 DNA follows: TGTGCCAGCAGCGTAGGTGCAGGAAGCTCCTACAATGAGCAGTTCTTC. Translation: CASSVGAGSSYNEQFF. Full variable domain (rest looked up from reference TRBV9 and TRBJ2-1): DSGVTQTPKHLITATGQRVTLRCSPRSGDLSVYWYQQSLDQGLQFLIQYYNGEERAKGNILERFSAQQFPDLHSELNLSSLELGDSALYFCASSVGAGSSYNEQFFGPGTRLTVL.

This clone was detected a few times. The chain links TRBV29-1 to TRBJ1-1, with 9 bases matching TRBD1. V trimming: 4 bases; J trimming: 2 bases; junction bases outside the gene matches: 5. In germline, CDR1 is SQVTM, CDR2 ANQGSEA. The CDR3 has 14 amino acids. DNA of the CDR3: TGCAGCGTTGTTGGGGACAGGGTAAACACTGAAGCTTTCTTT. Translation: CSVVGDRVNTEAFF.

V gene TRBV9 combines with J gene TRBJ2-2; possible D gene TRBD1, 5 bases. From germline, CDR1 is SGDLS and CDR2 YYNGEE. V was cut by 3 bases and J by 1 base, with 7 bases left in between. CDR3 length: 14 residues. The CDR3 DNA follows: TGTGCCAGCAGCGGGACACTGAACACCGGGGAGCTGTTTTTT. This sequence encodes CASSGTLNTGELFF. Using reference TRBV9 and TRBJ2-2 for the parts outside the CDR3, the full variable domain is DSGVTQTPKHLITATGQRVTLRCSPRSGDLSVYWYQQSLDQGLQFLIQYYNGEERAKGNILERFSAQQFPDLHSELNLSSLELGDSALYFCASSGTLNTGELFFGEGSRLTVL.

The genes are TRBV29-1 and TRBJ2-5; D is unclear. V was clipped by 4 bases and J by 5 bases, with 11 bases between them. Germline assignment: CDR1 SQVTM and CDR2 ANQGSEA. The CDR3 runs to 12 residues. DNA of the CDR3: TGCAGCGTTGGGTTAAGGAGTGAGACCCAGTACTTC. Translating it yields CSVGLRSETQYF.

J is TRBJ1-5 and V is TRBV6-6; TRBD1 aligns across 8 bases. CDR1 is MNHNY and CDR2 is SVGAGI in the germline V gene (reference sequence). There are 14 residues in the CDR3. V shed 8 bases and J 5 bases; nucleotides not matched to a gene: 8. CDR3 in amino acids: CASSFGTGYQPQHF. DNA of the CDR3: TGTGCCAGCTCCTTCGGGACAGGTTATCAGCCCCAGCATTTT.

This chain connects TRBV28 to TRBJ1-1, with D tentatively TRBD1 (5 bases). The CDR3 has 16 amino acids. In germline, CDR1 is MDHEN, CDR2 SYDVKM. Trimming removed 6 bases at V and 1 base at J, with 18 bases between. The CDR3, as DNA: TGTGCCAGCAGCTATGCCCAGGGTTTGACGAACACTGAAGCTTTCTTT. Translated: CASSYAQGLTNTEAFF.

V is TRBV27 and J is TRBJ2-1; 11 bases align to TRBD2. The CDR3 contains 17 residues. Germline V gene sequence: CDR1 MNHEY, CDR2 SMNVEV (reference sequence). J gave up 3 bases and V 3 bases, and 7 bases lay outside the gene matches. CDR3 region: CASSLPRLAGLYNEQFF. Written as DNA, the CDR3 is TGTGCCAGCAGTTTGCCGCGACTAGCGGGACTCTACAATGAGCAGTTCTTC.

This sequence joins TRBV28 and TRBJ1-3, with D possibly matching TRBD1 (6 bases). Germline lookup yields CDR1 MDHEN and CDR2 SYDVKM. The V end was cut by 4 bases, the J end by 8 bases, with 18 bases between. The CDR3 has 15 amino acids. The CDR3 DNA sequence: TGTGCCAGCAGTTCGACAGGCCGGCTCGGAGACACCATATATTTT. Encoded protein: CASSSTGRLGDTIYF.